The sequence of this T cell receptor (beta chain) was determined in a study of low-dose radiotherapy and immunotherapy resistance in tumors. CDR1 is SGHRS and CDR2 is YFSETQ in the germline V gene. The CDR3 has 13 residues. The V end was cut by 5 bases, the J end by 8 bases, with 13 bases between. Time point here: after trial treatment. Treatment: LDRT plus nivolumab, ipilimumab, low-dose cyclophosphamide and aspirin (RACIN trial). First-strand cDNA used TRAV- and TRBV-specific primers, covering alpha and beta chains. A roughly 20-cycle PCR with a constant-region primer and V-primer adapter amplified TCRs. TCRdb independently ran MiXCR on the reads; one entry per CDR3 protein. The profile shows approximately 45,000 distinct CDR3 sequences, less than 30% of them singletons.

The V call is TRBV5-1, the J call TRBJ1-4; tentatively, D is TRBD1 (5 bases). This TCR was sampled from a male donor with prostate cancer. The sample in question was PBMCs, obtained after low-dose radiotherapy plus immunotherapy. The CDR3 bases are TGCGCCAGCAGGGACACGGCACCCGAAAAACTGTTTTTT. Translation gives CASRDTAPEKLFF.